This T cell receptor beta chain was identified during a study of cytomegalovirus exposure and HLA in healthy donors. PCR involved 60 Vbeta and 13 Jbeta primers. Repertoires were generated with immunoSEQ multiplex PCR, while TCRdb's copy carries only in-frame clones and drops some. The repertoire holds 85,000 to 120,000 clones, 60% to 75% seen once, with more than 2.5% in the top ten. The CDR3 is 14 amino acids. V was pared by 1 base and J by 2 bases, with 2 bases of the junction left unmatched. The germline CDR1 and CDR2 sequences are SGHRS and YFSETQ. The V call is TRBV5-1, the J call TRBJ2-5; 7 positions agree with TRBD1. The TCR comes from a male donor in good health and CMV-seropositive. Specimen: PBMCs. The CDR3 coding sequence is TGCGCCAGCAGCTTGACGGACAGGCAAGAGACCCAGTACTTC. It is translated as CASSLTDRQETQYF.